This TCR beta chain was retrieved from a study of blood T cell repertoires in COVID-19. Looking at the study overall: PBMCs, B-cell-depleted T cells, or T cells provided the cDNA or gDNA that made up the material.

This CDR3 has 14 residues. With 0 bases removed from V and 7 bases from J, the gap between germline ends came to 12 bases. Germline loops: CDR1 SGHTA, CDR2 FQGNSA. Authors' processing steps: Cell counts per sample came from amplifying reference gene primers. The assay was immunoSEQ multiplex PCR, and TCRdb's table has in-frame clones only and misses some. For V, J and clone size, that table is used; D and trimming come from the DNA. Here the sample spans hundreds of thousands of clones, approximately 86% being singletons. The gene calls are TRBV7-2 and TRBJ1-1; D is unresolved. This TCR was recovered from a man in his forties or fifties with acute or convalescent COVID-19. The sequenced sample consisted of peripheral blood. The CDR3 reads CASSLASERSEAFF. CDR3 nucleotides: TGTGCCAGCAGCTTAGCCTCGGAGCGTAGTGAAGCTTTCTTT.